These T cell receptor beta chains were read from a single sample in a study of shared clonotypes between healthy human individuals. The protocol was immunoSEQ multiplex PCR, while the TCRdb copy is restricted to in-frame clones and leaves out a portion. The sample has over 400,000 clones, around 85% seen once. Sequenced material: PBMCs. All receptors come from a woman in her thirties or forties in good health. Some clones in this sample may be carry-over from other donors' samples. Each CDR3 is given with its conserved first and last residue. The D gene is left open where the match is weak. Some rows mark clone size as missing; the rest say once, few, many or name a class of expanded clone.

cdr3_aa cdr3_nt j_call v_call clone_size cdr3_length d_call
CASSLASGRASYNEQFF TGCGCCAGCAGCTTGGCTAGCGGGAGGGCCTCCTACAATGAGCAGTTCTTC TRBJ2-1 TRBV5-1 . 17 TRBD2
CASSLGTPTNEKLFF TGCGCCAGCAGCTTGGGAACCCCAACTAATGAAAAACTGTTTTTT TRBJ1-4 TRBV5-1 . 15 .
CASSQAHLTSGSGYEQYF TGCGCCAGCAGCCAAGCCCACCTCACTAGCGGGAGTGGATACGAGCAGTACTTC TRBJ2-7 TRBV4-1 . 18 TRBD2
CASRREPQETQYF TGTGCCAGCAGGCGGGAGCCCCAAGAGACCCAGTACTTC TRBJ2-5 TRBV6-6 . 13 TRBD2
CASSSSGTELETQYF TGTGCCAGCAGTTCATCCGGGACTGAATTGGAGACCCAGTACTTC TRBJ2-5 TRBV2 . 15 .
CASSPRVATNEKLFF TGTGCCAGCTCACCTCGGGTTGCAACTAATGAAAAACTGTTTTTT TRBJ1-4 TRBV18 . 15 .
CASSPPVQGYGYTF TGTGCCAGCTCACCACCGGTTCAGGGTTATGGCTACACCTTC TRBJ1-2 TRBV18 . 14 .
CASSLRGVGTEAFF TGTGCCAGCAGCTTAAGAGGGGTCGGCACTGAAGCTTTCTTT TRBJ1-1 TRBV7-3 . 14 .
CASSLAVGYGYTF TGTGCCAGCAGTTTAGCGGTGGGGTATGGCTACACCTTC TRBJ1-2 TRBV28 . 13 .
CASSIHREVNTEAFF TGTGCCAGCAGTATCCACAGGGAAGTGAACACTGAAGCTTTCTTT TRBJ1-1 TRBV27 . 15 .
CASSELTGGVDEQFF TGTGCCAGCAGTGAACTCACAGGGGGCGTGGATGAGCAGTTCTTC TRBJ2-1 TRBV6-1 . 15 TRBD1
CASSLLGTSTEQYF TGTGCCAGCAGCTTACTAGGGACTAGCACCGAGCAGTACTTC TRBJ2-7 TRBV11-2 . 14 TRBD2
CASSLAAGGNYGYTF TGTGCCAGCAGCTTAGCGGCAGGGGGTAACTATGGCTACACCTTC TRBJ1-2 TRBV7-2 . 15 TRBD1
CASSEWGLSLYNEQFF TGTGCCAGCAGTGAATGGGGCCTTTCCCTTTACAATGAGCAGTTCTTC TRBJ2-1 TRBV2 few 16 .
CASSLTGSNQPQHF TGTGCCAGCTCTCTGACAGGGTCCAATCAGCCCCAGCATTTT TRBJ1-5 TRBV18 once 14 TRBD1
CASSSTADNEQFF TGTGCCAGCTCGTCTACAGCGGACAATGAGCAGTTCTTC TRBJ2-1 TRBV18 . 13 .
CASGPGTSFGELFF TGTGCCAGCGGACCCGGGACTAGCTTCGGGGAGCTGTTTTTT TRBJ2-2 TRBV19 . 14 TRBD2
CASGEGNSNQPQHF TGTGCCAGCGGCGAGGGAAATAGCAATCAGCCCCAGCATTTT TRBJ1-5 TRBV6-1 . 14 .
CAWTPRTSYEQYF TGTGCCTGGACCCCACGGACCTCCTACGAGCAGTACTTC TRBJ2-7 TRBV30 . 13 .
CASRVRPTGLYEQYF TGTGCCAGCAGGGTCCGCCCGACAGGGCTCTACGAGCAGTACTTC TRBJ2-7 TRBV6-1 . 15 TRBD1
CASSRLEGEQFF TGTGCCAGCAGCCGCCTCGAAGGTGAGCAGTTCTTC TRBJ2-1 TRBV11-3 . 12 .
CASSERGDTDTQYF TGCGCCAGCAGTGAGAGGGGAGACACAGATACGCAGTATTTT TRBJ2-3 TRBV10-1 . 14 .
CASSATPGTGYNEQFF TGTGCCAGCAGTGCCACCCCCGGGACAGGTTACAATGAGCAGTTCTTC TRBJ2-1 TRBV27 . 16 TRBD1
CASSGARDTTYEQYF TGTGCCAGTAGTGGGGCCCGGGACACCACCTACGAGCAGTACTTC TRBJ2-7 TRBV19 . 15 .
CASSLTGTVGELFF TGTGCCAGCAGCCTGACAGGGACTGTCGGGGAGCTGTTTTTT TRBJ2-2 TRBV5-6 once 14 .
CATSRDNQPQHF TGTGCCACCAGCAGAGACAATCAGCCCCAGCATTTT TRBJ1-5 TRBV15 . 12 .
CASSQDRGRGRETQYF TGTGCCAGCAGCCAAGATAGGGGCAGGGGGCGAGAGACCCAGTACTTC TRBJ2-5 TRBV4-2 . 16 TRBD1
CASSLVNGETQYF TGTGCCAGCAGCTTAGTCAACGGAGAGACCCAGTACTTC TRBJ2-5 TRBV11-3 . 13 .
CASTKRRDAYEQYF TGTGCCAGCACCAAACGACGAGACGCCTACGAGCAGTACTTC TRBJ2-7 TRBV5-6 . 14 .
CASSLIPSGSGDEQYF TGTGCCAGCAGCTTAATCCCCAGCGGGAGCGGGGACGAGCAGTACTTC TRBJ2-7 TRBV13 many 16 TRBD2
CARLPTRTAVGQETQYF TGTGCCAGACTTCCCACCCGGACGGCGGTAGGCCAAGAGACCCAGTACTTC TRBJ2-5 TRBV19 few 17 .
CASSLAYRVNYGYTF TGTGCCAGCAGCTTAGCGTACAGGGTGAACTATGGCTACACCTTC TRBJ1-2 TRBV7-9 once 15 .
CASSRKDEQFF TGCGCCAGCAGCCGGAAGGATGAGCAGTTCTTC TRBJ2-1 TRBV4-1 . 11 .
CAWSRTGGFGSNQPQHF TGTGCCTGGAGCCGGACAGGGGGCTTCGGGAGCAATCAGCCCCAGCATTTT TRBJ1-5 TRBV30 . 17 TRBD1
CSATRTEQFF TGCAGTGCTACGAGGACCGAGCAGTTCTTC TRBJ2-1 TRBV20-1 . 10 .
CASSTSPGLAASYEQYF TGTGCCAGTAGTACCTCCCCTGGACTAGCGGCGTCCTACGAGCAGTACTTC TRBJ2-7 TRBV19 once 17 TRBD2
CASSHYYRDRGNYGYTF TGCGCCAGCAGCCACTACTACCGGGACAGGGGAAACTATGGCTACACCTTC TRBJ1-2 TRBV4-1 . 17 TRBD1
CASSLGSAYEQYF TGTGCCAGCAGCTTAGGTTCCGCCTACGAGCAGTACTTC TRBJ2-7 TRBV7-8 . 13 .
CASSRGGTYEQYF TGTGCCAGCAGCCGGGGGGGAACCTACGAGCAGTACTTC TRBJ2-7 TRBV7-8 . 13 TRBD2
CSVGERAGYEQYF TGCAGCGTTGGGGAAAGGGCTGGCTACGAGCAGTACTTC TRBJ2-7 TRBV29-1 . 13 .
CASSLALGQGETYEQYF TGTGCCAGCAGCTTGGCCTTGGGACAGGGGGAAACCTACGAGCAGTACTTC TRBJ2-7 TRBV5-5 . 17 TRBD1
CASSLAAGRNTGELFF TGTGCCAGCAGCTTAGCGGCAGGGAGGAACACCGGGGAGCTGTTTTTT TRBJ2-2 TRBV7-8 . 16 .
CASSLTVSGGVTNEQFF TGTGCCAGCAGCCTCACCGTCTCAGGGGGGGTAACGAATGAGCAGTTCTTC TRBJ2-1 TRBV4-2 . 17 .
CASQGLGGNTIYF TGTGCCAGCCAGGGGCTCGGTGGAAACACCATATATTTT TRBJ1-3 TRBV2 . 13 .
CASSTNPTGDEQYF TGTGCCAGCAGTACAAACCCGACAGGGGACGAGCAGTACTTC TRBJ2-7 TRBV7-6 . 14 TRBD1
CASSHRRGTQNTGELFF TGCGCCAGCAGCCACCGCAGGGGCACCCAGAACACCGGGGAGCTGTTTTTT TRBJ2-2 TRBV4-1 . 17 .
CASRMGDPNYGYTF TGTGCCAGCAGAATGGGCGACCCAAACTATGGCTACACCTTC TRBJ1-2 TRBV7-9 . 14 .
CASSKAYSNQPQHF TGTGCCAGCAGCAAAGCTTATAGCAATCAGCCCCAGCATTTT TRBJ1-5 TRBV21-1 . 14 .